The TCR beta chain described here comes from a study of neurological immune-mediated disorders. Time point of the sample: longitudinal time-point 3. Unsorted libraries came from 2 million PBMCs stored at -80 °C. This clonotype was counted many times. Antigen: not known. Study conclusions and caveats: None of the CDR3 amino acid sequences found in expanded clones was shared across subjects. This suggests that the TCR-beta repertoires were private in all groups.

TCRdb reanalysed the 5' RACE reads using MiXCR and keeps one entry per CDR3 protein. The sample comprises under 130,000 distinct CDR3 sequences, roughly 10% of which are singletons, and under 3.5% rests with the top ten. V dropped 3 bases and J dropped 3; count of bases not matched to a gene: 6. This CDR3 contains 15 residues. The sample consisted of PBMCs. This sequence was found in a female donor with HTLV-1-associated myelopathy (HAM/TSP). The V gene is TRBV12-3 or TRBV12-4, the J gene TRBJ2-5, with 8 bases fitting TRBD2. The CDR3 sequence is CASSFAGGMKETQYF. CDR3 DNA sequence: TGTGCCAGCAGTTTTGCGGGGGGAATGAAAGAGACCCAGTACTTC.